This T cell receptor beta chain came from a study of T-cell memory formation after mild COVID-19. Looking at the study overall: In these data, TCR clusters were largely donor specific.

This clonotype was recorded a few times. Its target is not known. V dropped 4 bases and J dropped 2 bases, with 12 bases sitting between them. The CDR3 contains 14 residues. Germline CDR1 is SGHVS and CDR2 is FNYEAQ. Study-wide findings and caveats: Contracting CD4+ clones were located mainly in CM and EM, and CD8+ clones in EMRA. Day 37-peaking second-wave clones had unconfirmed SARS-CoV-2 specificity.

Sample barcodes and UMIs were carried by the TCR alpha and TCR beta cDNA libraries that 5'RACE generated with constant-segment primers. One entry per CDR3 protein, called by TCRdb with MiXCR from the 5' RACE reads. Of around 430,000 distinct CDR3 sequences listed, 16% are singletons. The origin of this receptor is a man aged 18 to 30 who had mild COVID-19 (a few samples of this study predate the infection). Cell type and time point are not known. Sample: PBMCs or a T cell subset sorted from them (not recorded which). This chain links TRBV7-6 with TRBJ2-7; D is possibly TRBD2 (5 bases). The CDR3 DNA sequence: TGTGCCAGCAGCTCGTCTCTAGCCCCCTACGAGCAGTACTTC. Translated: CASSSSLAPYEQYF.